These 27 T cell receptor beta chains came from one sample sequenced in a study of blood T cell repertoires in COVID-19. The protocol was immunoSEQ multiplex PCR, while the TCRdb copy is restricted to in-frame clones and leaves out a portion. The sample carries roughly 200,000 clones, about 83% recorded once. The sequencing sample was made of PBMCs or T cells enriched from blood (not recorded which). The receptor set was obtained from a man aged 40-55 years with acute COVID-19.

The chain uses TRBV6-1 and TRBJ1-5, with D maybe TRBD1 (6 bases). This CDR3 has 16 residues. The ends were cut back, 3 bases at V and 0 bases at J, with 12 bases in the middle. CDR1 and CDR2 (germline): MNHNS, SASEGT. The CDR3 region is CASSDTRGGSNQPQHF. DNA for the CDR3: TGTGCCAGCAGTGACACGAGGGGGGGTAGCAATCAGCCCCAGCATTTT.

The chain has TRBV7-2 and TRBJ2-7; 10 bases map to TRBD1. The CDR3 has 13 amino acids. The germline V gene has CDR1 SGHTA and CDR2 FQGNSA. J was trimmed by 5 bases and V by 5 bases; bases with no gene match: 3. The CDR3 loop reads CASSIGQGDEQYF. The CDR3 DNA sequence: TGTGCCAGCAGCATAGGACAGGGGGACGAGCAGTACTTC.

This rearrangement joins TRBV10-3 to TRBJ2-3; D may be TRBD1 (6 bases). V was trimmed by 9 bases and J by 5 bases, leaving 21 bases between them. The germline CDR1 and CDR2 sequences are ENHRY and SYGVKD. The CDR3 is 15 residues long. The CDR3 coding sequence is TGTGCCATTGACCCTGGACTGGGACAAGGAGATACGCAGTATTTT. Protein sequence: CAIDPGLGQGDTQYF.

The CDR3 bases are TGTGCCAGCAGCTTAGGAGGGGGCAAGGTGGTCTACGAGCAGTACTTC. Protein sequence: CASSLGGGKVVYEQYF. The chain links TRBV7-9 to TRBJ2-7; 7 bases map to TRBD1. CDR1 is SEHNR, CDR2 FQNEAQ, per germline (reference sequence). The J segment lost 3 bases and the V segment lost 1 base, leaving 9 bases of the junction unmatched. The CDR3 runs to 16 residues.

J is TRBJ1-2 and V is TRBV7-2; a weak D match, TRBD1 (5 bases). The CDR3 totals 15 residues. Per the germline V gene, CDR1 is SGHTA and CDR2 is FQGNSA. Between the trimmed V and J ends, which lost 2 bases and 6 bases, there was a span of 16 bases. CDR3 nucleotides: TGTGCCAGCAGCTTATTCCGCCAGGGCACGGATGGCTACACCTTC. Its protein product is CASSLFRQGTDGYTF.

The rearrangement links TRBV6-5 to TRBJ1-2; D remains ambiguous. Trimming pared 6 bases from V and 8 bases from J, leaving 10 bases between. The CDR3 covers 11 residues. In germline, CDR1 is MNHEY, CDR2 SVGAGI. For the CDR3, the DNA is TGTGCCAGCAGCTATGTAGAGGGCTACACCTTC. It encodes CASSYVEGYTF.

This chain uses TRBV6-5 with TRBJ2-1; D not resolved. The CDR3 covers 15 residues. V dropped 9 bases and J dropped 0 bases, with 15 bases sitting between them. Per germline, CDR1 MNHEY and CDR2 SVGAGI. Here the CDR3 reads CASMTLRSSYNEQFF. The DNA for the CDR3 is TGTGCCAGTATGACTCTGCGGAGCTCCTACAATGAGCAGTTCTTC.

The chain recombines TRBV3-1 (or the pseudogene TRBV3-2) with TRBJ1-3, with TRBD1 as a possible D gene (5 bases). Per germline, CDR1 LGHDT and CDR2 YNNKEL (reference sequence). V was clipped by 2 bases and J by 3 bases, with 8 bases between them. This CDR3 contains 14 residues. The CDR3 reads CASSQLGGGNTIYF. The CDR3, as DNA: TGTGCCAGCAGCCAACTCGGGGGTGGAAACACCATATATTTT.

CDR3 protein: CASSLGGQRYYNEQFF. As DNA, the CDR3 is TGTGCCAGCAGCCTCGGAGGACAGAGGTACTACAATGAGCAGTTCTTC. The gene calls are TRBV5-4 and TRBJ2-1; TRBD1 might be the D (6 bases). CDR1 and CDR2 from the germline V gene are SGHNT and YYREEE (reference sequence). The CDR3 is 16 amino acids. The germline V and J ends were trimmed by 4 bases and 3 bases, with 17 bases remaining between them.

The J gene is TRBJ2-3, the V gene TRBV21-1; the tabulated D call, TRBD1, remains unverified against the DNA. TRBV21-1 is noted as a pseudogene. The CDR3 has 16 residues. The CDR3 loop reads CASSACVRGQTDTQYF. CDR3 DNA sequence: TGTGCCAGCAGCGCCTGCGTCAGGGGGCAGACAGATACGCAGTATTTT.

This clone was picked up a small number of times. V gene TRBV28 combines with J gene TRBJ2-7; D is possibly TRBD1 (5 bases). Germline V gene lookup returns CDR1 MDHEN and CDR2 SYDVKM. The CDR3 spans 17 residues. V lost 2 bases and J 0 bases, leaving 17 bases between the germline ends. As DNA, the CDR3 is TGTGCCAGCAGTTTAACATCGATGGGGCCGAGCTCCTACGAGCAGTACTTC. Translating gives CASSLTSMGPSSYEQYF.

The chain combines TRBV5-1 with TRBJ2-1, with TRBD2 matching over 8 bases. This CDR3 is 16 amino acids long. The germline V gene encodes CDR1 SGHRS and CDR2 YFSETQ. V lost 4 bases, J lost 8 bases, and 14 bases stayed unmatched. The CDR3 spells CASSVGRGGAVDEQFF. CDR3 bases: TGCGCCAGCAGCGTCGGACGGGGGGGCGCGGTGGATGAGCAGTTCTTC.

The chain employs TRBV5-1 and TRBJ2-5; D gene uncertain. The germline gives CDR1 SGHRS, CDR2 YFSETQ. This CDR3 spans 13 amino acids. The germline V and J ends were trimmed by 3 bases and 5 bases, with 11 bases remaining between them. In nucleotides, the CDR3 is TGCGCCAGCAGCTCCAGTGGCGGCGAGACCCAGTACTTC. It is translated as CASSSSGGETQYF. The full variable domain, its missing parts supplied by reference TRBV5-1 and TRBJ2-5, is KAGVTQTPRYLIKTRGQQVTLSCSPISGHRSVSWYQQTPGQGLQFLFEYFSETQRNKGNFPGRFSGRQFSNSRSEMNVSTLELGDSALYLCASSSSGGETQYFGPGTRLLVL.

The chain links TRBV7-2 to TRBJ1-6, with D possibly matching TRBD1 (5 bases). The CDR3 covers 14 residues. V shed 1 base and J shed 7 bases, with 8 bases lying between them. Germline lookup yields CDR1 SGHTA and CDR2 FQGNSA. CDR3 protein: CASSLGRGNSPLHF. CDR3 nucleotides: TGTGCCAGCAGCTTAGGCCGGGGGAATTCACCCCTCCACTTT.

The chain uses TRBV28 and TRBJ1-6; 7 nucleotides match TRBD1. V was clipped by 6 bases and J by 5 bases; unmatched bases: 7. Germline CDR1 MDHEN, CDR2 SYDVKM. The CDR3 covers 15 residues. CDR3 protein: CASRPTTGHNSPLHF. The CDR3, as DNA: TGTGCCAGCAGACCTACGACAGGGCATAATTCACCCCTCCACTTT.

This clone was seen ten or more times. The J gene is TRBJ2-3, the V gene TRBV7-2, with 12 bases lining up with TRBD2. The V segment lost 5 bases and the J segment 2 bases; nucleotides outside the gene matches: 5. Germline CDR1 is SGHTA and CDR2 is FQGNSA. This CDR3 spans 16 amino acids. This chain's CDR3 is CASSPASGRVTDTQYF. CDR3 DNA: TGTGCCAGCAGCCCCGCTAGCGGGAGGGTCACAGATACGCAGTATTTT. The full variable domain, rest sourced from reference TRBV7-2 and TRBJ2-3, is GAGVSQSPSNKVTEKGKDVELRCDPISGHTALYWYRQSLGQGLEFLIYFQGNSAPDKSGLPSDRFSAERTGGSVSTLTIQRTQQEDSAVYLCASSPASGRVTDTQYFGPGTRLTVL.

The CDR3 is CASSGGPQETQYF. CDR3 nucleotides: TGTGCCAGCAGTGGAGGTCCCCAAGAGACCCAGTACTTC. The chain employs TRBV11-2 and TRBJ2-5; perhaps TRBD2 as D (5 bases). The ends were cut back, 6 bases at V and 1 base at J, with 9 bases in the middle. The germline CDR1 and CDR2 sequences are SGHAT and FQNNGV. The CDR3 contains 13 residues.

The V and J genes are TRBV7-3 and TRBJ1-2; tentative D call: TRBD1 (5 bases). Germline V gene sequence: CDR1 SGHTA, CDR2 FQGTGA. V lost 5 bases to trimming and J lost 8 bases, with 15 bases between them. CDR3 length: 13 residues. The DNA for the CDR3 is TGTGCCAGCAGCCGCGGGACTTCGGAGGGCTACACCTTC. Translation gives CASSRGTSEGYTF.

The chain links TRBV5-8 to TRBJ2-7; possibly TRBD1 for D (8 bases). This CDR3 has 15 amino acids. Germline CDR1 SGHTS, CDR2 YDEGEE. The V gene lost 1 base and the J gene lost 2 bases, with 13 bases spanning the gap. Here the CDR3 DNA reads TGTGCCAGCAGCTTGACAGGGGGGGAAACCTACGAGCAGTACTTC. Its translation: CASSLTGGETYEQYF.

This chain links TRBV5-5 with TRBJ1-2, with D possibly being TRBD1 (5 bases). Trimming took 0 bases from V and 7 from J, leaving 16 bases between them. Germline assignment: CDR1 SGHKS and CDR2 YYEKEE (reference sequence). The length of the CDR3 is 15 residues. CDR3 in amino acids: CASSLVRGGKGGYTF. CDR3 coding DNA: TGTGCCAGCAGCTTGGTGCGGGGGGGAAAGGGTGGCTACACCTTC.

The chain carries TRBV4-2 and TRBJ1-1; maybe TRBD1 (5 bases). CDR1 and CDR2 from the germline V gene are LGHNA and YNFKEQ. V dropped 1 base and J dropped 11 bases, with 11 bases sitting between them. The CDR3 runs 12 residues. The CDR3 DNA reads TGTGCCAGCAGCCAAGGACAGAGTCAGGCTTTCTTT. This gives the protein CASSQGQSQAFF.

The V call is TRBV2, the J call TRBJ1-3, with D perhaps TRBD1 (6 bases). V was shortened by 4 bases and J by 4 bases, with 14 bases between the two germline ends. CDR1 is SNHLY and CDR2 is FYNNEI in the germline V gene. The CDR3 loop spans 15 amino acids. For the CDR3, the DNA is TGTGCCAGCAGTGTTCGGACAGTAAACGGAAACACCATATATTTT. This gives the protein CASSVRTVNGNTIYF.

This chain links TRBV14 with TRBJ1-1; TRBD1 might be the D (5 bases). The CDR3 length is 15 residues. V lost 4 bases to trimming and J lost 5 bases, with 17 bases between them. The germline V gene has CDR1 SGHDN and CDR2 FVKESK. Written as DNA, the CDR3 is TGTGCCAGCAGCCTGCTCGGGGGGGGAAAGACTGAAGCTTTCTTT. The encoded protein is CASSLLGGGKTEAFF.

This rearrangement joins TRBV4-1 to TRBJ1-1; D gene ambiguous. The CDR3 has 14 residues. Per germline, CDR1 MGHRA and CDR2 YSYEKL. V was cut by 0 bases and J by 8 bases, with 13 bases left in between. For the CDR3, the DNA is TGCGCCAGCAGCCAAGAATGGGCACCCGACGAAGCTTTCTTT. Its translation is CASSQEWAPDEAFF.

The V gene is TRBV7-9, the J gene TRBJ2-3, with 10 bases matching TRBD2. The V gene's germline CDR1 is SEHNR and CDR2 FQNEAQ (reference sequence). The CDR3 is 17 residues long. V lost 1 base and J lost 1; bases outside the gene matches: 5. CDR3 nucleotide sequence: TGTGCCAGCAGCTTAGGAGTAGCGGGAGGCGGCACAGATACGCAGTATTTT. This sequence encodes CASSLGVAGGGTDTQYF.

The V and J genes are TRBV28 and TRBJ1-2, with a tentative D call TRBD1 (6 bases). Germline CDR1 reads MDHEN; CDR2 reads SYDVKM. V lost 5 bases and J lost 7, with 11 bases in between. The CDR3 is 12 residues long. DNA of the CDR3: TGTGCCAGCAGTGACAGGACGTCTGGCTACACCTTC. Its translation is CASSDRTSGYTF.

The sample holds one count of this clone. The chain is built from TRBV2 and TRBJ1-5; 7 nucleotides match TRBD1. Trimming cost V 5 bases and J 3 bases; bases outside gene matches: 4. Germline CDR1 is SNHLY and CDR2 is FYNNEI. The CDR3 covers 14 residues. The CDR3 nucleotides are TGTGCCAGCAGTAGTCAGGGGGACAATCAGCCCCAGCATTTT. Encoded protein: CASSSQGDNQPQHF.